Listed below are T cell receptor beta chains from one sample, sequenced in a study of shared clonotypes between healthy human individuals. Here immunoSEQ multiplex PCR was the method, and the copy in TCRdb shows in-frame clones only, minus some. The sample includes about 2.3 million clones, around 90% of them seen just once. Sequencing was carried out using naive CD4+ T cells from PBMCs. The receptors originated from a young man in good health. Some clones in this sample may be carry-over from other donors' samples. CDR3s include the opening cysteine and the closing phenylalanine or tryptophan. A D gene is named only where the DNA matches it firmly. Not all rows give a size; the values are once, few, many and, for expanded clones, a class.

j_call | d_call | v_call | clone_size | cdr3_nt | cdr3_aa
TRBJ2-7 | - | TRBV6-5 | - | TGTGCCAGCAGGCCTATCGAGCGGAGGACCTACGAGCAGTACTTC | CASRPIERRTYEQYF
TRBJ2-7 | TRBD1 | TRBV19 | - | TGTGCCAGTAGTCCTTCCTTGACAGGGGGGAGGTACGAGCAGTACTTC | CASSPSLTGGRYEQYF
TRBJ2-5 | TRBD1 | TRBV2 | - | TGTGCCAGCAGCGACAGGGGCGGAGAGACCCAGTACTTC | CASSDRGGETQYF
TRBJ2-1 | - | TRBV14 | - | TGTGCCAGCAGCCCCCGGAGGTACAATGAGCAGTTCTTC | CASSPRRYNEQFF
TRBJ2-7 | - | TRBV21-1 | - | TGTGCCAGCTATAAGGGACTACCGGTAAATTACGAGCAGTACTTC | CASYKGLPVNYEQYF
TRBJ2-7 | - | TRBV5-6 | - | TGTGCCAGCAGCTTAGACAGGTCCTACGAGCAGTACTTC | CASSLDRSYEQYF
TRBJ2-1 | - | TRBV29-1 | - | TGCAGCCTCGAACGCAACAATGAGCAGTTCTTC | CSLERNNEQFF
TRBJ2-3 | - | TRBV5-8 | - | TGTGCCAGCAGCTTGCGGCCCTATAGCACAGATACGCAGTATTTT | CASSLRPYSTDTQYF
TRBJ2-1 | TRBD2 | TRBV7-9 | - | TGTGCCAGCAGCGTCCTAGCGGGAGGCCTTCGATCCTACAATGAGCAGTTCTTC | CASSVLAGGLRSYNEQFF
TRBJ1-5 | - | TRBV19 | - | TGTGCCAGTAGTATAGATCGCCCTGTCTATAGCAATCAGCCCCAGCATTTT | CASSIDRPVYSNQPQHF
TRBJ2-1 | TRBD2 | TRBV5-1 | - | TGCGCCAGCAGGGAGCGGGAGGGAGGGCAGTTCTTC | CASREREGGQFF
TRBJ2-1 | TRBD2 | TRBV28 | - | TGTGCCAGCAGTTCTCCCGGGACTAGCGGGAGTGGCAATGAGCAGTTCTTC | CASSSPGTSGSGNEQFF
TRBJ1-5 | - | TRBV10-3 | - | TGTGCCATCAGTGAGTCGGGGGGGGCACGGCAGCCCCAGCATTTT | CAISESGGARQPQHF
TRBJ2-7 | - | TRBV18 | - | TGTGCCAGCTCACCCATCGTGACGGGAAGCTCCTACGAGCAGTACTTC | CASSPIVTGSSYEQYF
TRBJ2-1 | TRBD1 | TRBV13 | - | TGTGCCAGCAGCTTATTCCGGACAGGGTTGGACAATGAGCAGTTCTTC | CASSLFRTGLDNEQFF
TRBJ2-1 | - | TRBV6-4 | - | TGTGCCAGCAGTGGCCATCAGGCTACCTACAATGAGCAGTTCTTC | CASSGHQATYNEQFF
TRBJ2-5 | - | TRBV7-9 | - | TGTGCCAGCAGCTTAGGGGCGGGACTAGAGACCCAGTACTTC | CASSLGAGLETQYF
TRBJ2-5 | - | TRBV6-6 | - | TGTGCCACCTGGCAGGCAGGACGACAAGAGACCCAGTACTTC | CATWQAGRQETQYF
TRBJ1-1 | TRBD1 | TRBV6-4 | - | TGTGCCAGCAGGGCCCGGGACAGGGGTGACACTGAAGCTTTCTTT | CASRARDRGDTEAFF
TRBJ1-4 | TRBD1 | TRBV7-2 | - | TGTGCCAGCAGCTTTTACAGGGGGTTAGCTAATGAAAAACTGTTTTTT | CASSFYRGLANEKLFF
TRBJ1-2 | - | TRBV28 | - | TGTGCCAGCAGTCCCCCGGGGACCGCTTATCGCTGGGGCTACACCTTC | CASSPPGTAYRWGYTF
TRBJ2-5 | - | TRBV5-4 | - | TGTGCCACCTGGGCCGGGGAGACCCAGTACTTC | CATWAGETQYF
TRBJ2-1 | TRBD2 | TRBV7-3 | - | TGTGCCAGCAGCTCGCTGACTAGCGGATCCTACAATGAGCAGTTCTTC | CASSSLTSGSYNEQFF
TRBJ2-4 | - | TRBV29-1 | - | TGCAGCGTGAAACAATTACTAGCCAAAAACATTCAGTACTTC | CSVKQLLAKNIQYF
TRBJ2-7 | - | TRBV6-6 | - | TGTGCCAGCAGTTTCGGCCAAAGCTCCTACGAGCAGTACTTC | CASSFGQSSYEQYF
TRBJ2-7 | - | TRBV11-2 | - | TGTGCCAGCAGCTTAGAGGGTCTCACCTACGAGCAGTACTTC | CASSLEGLTYEQYF
TRBJ2-2 | TRBD2 | TRBV19 | - | TGTGCCAGTAGTATAGATAGCGGGATTGCCGGGGAGCTGTTTTTT | CASSIDSGIAGELFF
TRBJ2-2 | TRBD2 | TRBV5-8 | - | TGTGCCAGCAGCTTTTCCGGGAGGGACACCGGGGAGCTGTTTTTT | CASSFSGRDTGELFF
TRBJ1-1 | - | TRBV29-1 | - | TGCAGCGCCTTAGACAGGAACACTGAAGCTTTCTTT | CSALDRNTEAFF
TRBJ2-1 | TRBD1 | TRBV7-3 | - | TGTGCCAGCAGCCCCCACCGGGACAGGGTCTACAATGAGCAGTTCTTC | CASSPHRDRVYNEQFF
TRBJ2-1 | - | TRBV15 | - | TGTGCCACCAGCAGAGATCAGGATCGCAATGAGCAGTTCTTC | CATSRDQDRNEQFF
TRBJ2-2 | - | TRBV28 | - | TGTGCCAGCCATGACACCGGGGAGCTGTTTTTT | CASHDTGELFF
TRBJ2-1 | TRBD2 | TRBV5-1 | - | TGCGCCAGCAGCTCCCTGACTAGCGGGAGCGCAACTCGAGGGGATGAGCAGTTCTTC | CASSSLTSGSATRGDEQFF
TRBJ1-3 | - | TRBV30 | - | TGTGCCTGGAGTGAGGGGCTTAGCTCTGGAAACACCATATATTTT | CAWSEGLSSGNTIYF
TRBJ2-1 | - | TRBV27 | - | TGTGCCAGCAGTCTCTCTAGCACTGAGCAGTTCTTC | CASSLSSTEQFF
TRBJ1-5 | - | TRBV18 | once | TGTGCCAGCTCGACCGGGACAAGGGATCAGCCCCAGCATTTT | CASSTGTRDQPQHF
TRBJ2-7 | - | TRBV6-5 | - | TGTGCCACGCGTTTAAACAGGAGGAGCTACGAGCAGTACTTC | CATRLNRRSYEQYF
TRBJ2-7 | - | TRBV11-2 | - | TGTGCCAGCAGCCCTCGCAGGGATCTCGGGCAGTACTTC | CASSPRRDLGQYF
TRBJ2-5 | TRBD2 | TRBV5-5 | - | TGTGCCAGCAGCGTTCGGACTAGCGGTTTTGAAGAGACCCAGTACTTC | CASSVRTSGFEETQYF
TRBJ1-1 | TRBD1 | TRBV6-5 | - | TGTGCCAGCAGTACACGACAGGGACAAGCTTTCTTT | CASSTRQGQAFF
TRBJ2-7 | TRBD1 | TRBV7-2 | - | TGTGCCAGCAGCTGGGACAGGGGGGGCTACGAGCAGTACTTC | CASSWDRGGYEQYF
TRBJ1-1 | - | TRBV9 | - | TGTGCCAGCAGCGTAACGGGGAATTTGAACACTGAAGCTTTCTTT | CASSVTGNLNTEAFF
TRBJ2-2 | - | TRBV4-1 | few | TGCGCCAGCAGCCGGGAGGGGGCTCCAGTGGGCGGGGAGCTGTTTTTT | CASSREGAPVGGELFF
TRBJ2-3 | - | TRBV13 | - | TGTGCCAGCAGCTCCCCTAGCACACACACAGATACGCAGTATTTT | CASSSPSTHTDTQYF
TRBJ2-3 | TRBD1 | TRBV10-3 | - | TGTGCCATCAGCACACCAAAACAGGGGGCGGAAACAGATACGCAGTATTTT | CAISTPKQGAETDTQYF
TRBJ1-5 | - | TRBV7-3 | - | TGTGCCAGCAGCTTAGGGGCGAACCAGCCCCAGCATTTT | CASSLGANQPQHF
TRBJ2-2 | TRBD2 | TRBV5-1 | - | TGCGCCAGCAGCCTCTTGGAAGCGGGGGCGAACACCGGGGAGCTGTTTTTT | CASSLLEAGANTGELFF
TRBJ2-2 | - | TRBV2 | - | TGTGCCAGTGGGTCGGCCGGAGCTACCGGGGAGCTGTTTTTT | CASGSAGATGELFF
TRBJ1-2 | - | TRBV28 | - | TGTGCCAGCAGTTTTCCAGGGACCTATGGCTACACCTTC | CASSFPGTYGYTF
TRBJ2-7 | TRBD2 | TRBV19 | - | TGTGCCAGTAGTGTTACTAGCGGGAGCCACGAGCAGTACTTC | CASSVTSGSHEQYF
TRBJ1-1 | - | TRBV6-5 | - | TGTGCCAGCAGTTACAGAATGAACACTGAAGCTTTCTTT | CASSYRMNTEAFF
TRBJ2-7 | TRBD2 | TRBV4-1 | - | TGCGCCAGCAGCCAGGGACTAGCGGGAGGCCCGGCGGACGAGCAGTACTTC | CASSQGLAGGPADEQYF
TRBJ1-6 | - | TRBV7-2 | - | TGTGCCAGCAGCTCCCCGGGAGAAAGCTCCTATAATTCACCCCTCCACTTT | CASSSPGESSYNSPLHF
TRBJ1-1 | - | TRBV29-1 | once | TGCAGCGTTGAGGGCGGTTTCGGGGTAACTGAAGCTTTCTTT | CSVEGGFGVTEAFF